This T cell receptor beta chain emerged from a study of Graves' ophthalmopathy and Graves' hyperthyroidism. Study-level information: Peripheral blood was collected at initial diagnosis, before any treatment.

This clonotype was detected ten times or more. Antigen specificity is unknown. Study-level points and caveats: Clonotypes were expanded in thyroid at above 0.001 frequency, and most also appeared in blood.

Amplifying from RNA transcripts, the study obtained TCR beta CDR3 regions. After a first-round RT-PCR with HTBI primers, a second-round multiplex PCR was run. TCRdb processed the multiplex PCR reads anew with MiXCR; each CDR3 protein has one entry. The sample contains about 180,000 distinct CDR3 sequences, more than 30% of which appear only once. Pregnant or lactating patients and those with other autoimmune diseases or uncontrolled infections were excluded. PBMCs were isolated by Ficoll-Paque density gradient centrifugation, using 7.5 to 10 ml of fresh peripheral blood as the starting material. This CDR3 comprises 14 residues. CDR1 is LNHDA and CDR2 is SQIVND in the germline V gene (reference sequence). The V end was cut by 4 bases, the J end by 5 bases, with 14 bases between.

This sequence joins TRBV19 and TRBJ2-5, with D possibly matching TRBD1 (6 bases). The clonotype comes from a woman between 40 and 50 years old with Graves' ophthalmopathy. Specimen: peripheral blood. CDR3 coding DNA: TGTGCCAGTAGTACACGGACAGTTAGGGAGACCCAGTACTTC. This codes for CASSTRTVRETQYF.